The TCR beta chain under discussion was sequenced for a study of CD8 T cells in Susac syndrome. Reverse transcription of about 0.5 to 1 ug RNA used random hexamers. Amplification of TCR beta CDR3 was carried out by immunoSEQ multiplex PCR, which covered 54 Vbeta and 13 Jbeta segments. TCRdb re-derived calls from the immunoSEQ multiplex PCR reads in MiXCR, one entry per CDR3 protein. The sample shows some 110,000 distinct CDR3 sequences, about 92% of them seen only once. From blood CD8+ and CD4+ T cells, the TCR beta chain was sequenced. Stable or active relapsing-remitting multiple sclerosis, untreated and meeting revised McDonald criteria, defined the controls. TEMRA cells were enriched by FACS, and CD4+ and CD8+ T cells were negatively isolated. This CDR3 is 14 amino acids long. Trimming removed 4 bases at V and 2 bases at J, with 11 bases between. The V gene's germline CDR1 is SGDLS and CDR2 YYNGEE.

The chain uses TRBV9 and TRBJ2-3, with unresolved D. The sequenced sample consisted of CD4+ T cells from PBMCs. The TCR originated in a human donor with multiple sclerosis. This CDR3 is CASSPPRTTDTQYF. CDR3 nucleotide sequence: TGTGCCAGCAGCCCACCCCGCACCACAGATACGCAGTATTTT.